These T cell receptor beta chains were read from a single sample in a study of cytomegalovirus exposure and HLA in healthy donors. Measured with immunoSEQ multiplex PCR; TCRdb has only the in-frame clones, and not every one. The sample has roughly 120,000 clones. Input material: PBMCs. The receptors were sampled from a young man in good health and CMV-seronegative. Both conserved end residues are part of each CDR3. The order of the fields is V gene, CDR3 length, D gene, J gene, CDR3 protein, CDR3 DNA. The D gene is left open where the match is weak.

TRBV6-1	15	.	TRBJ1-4	CASSEAGRRGEKLFF	TGTGCCAGCAGTGAAGCTGGCAGAAGAGGTGAAAAACTGTTTTTT
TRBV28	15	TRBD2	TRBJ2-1	CASSRGGGRLDEQFF	TGTGCCAGCAGCCGCGGGGGGGGAAGACTAGATGAGCAGTTCTTC
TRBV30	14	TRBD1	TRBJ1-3	CTWNTGGAGNTIYF	TGTACCTGGAACACAGGGGGCGCGGGAAACACCATATATTTT
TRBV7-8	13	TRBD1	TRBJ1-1	CASSSDRGAEAFF	TGTGCCAGCAGCTCCGACAGGGGGGCTGAAGCTTTCTTT
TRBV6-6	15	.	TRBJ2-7	CASSYSGVLAGEQYF	TGTGCCAGCAGTTACTCAGGGGTCCTTGCCGGGGAGCAGTACTTC
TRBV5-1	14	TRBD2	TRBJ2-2	CASSLISGSRELFF	TGCGCCAGCAGCTTGATTAGCGGGAGCCGGGAGCTGTTTTTT
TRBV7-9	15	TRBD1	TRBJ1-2	CASSLPGAGGYGYTF	TGTGCCAGCAGCTTACCCGGGGCAGGGGGCTATGGCTACACCTTC
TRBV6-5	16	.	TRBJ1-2	CASSYSSRGRYYGYTF	TGTGCCAGCAGTTACTCGTCGAGAGGCCGCTACTATGGCTACACCTTC
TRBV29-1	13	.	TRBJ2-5	CSVTRGAGETQYF	TGCAGCGTTACCAGGGGGGCGGGAGAGACCCAGTACTTC
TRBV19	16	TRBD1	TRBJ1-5	CASSKVQGDINQPQHF	TGTGCCAGTAGTAAAGTACAGGGGGATATTAATCAGCCCCAGCATTTT
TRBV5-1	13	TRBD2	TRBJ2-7	CASTGLAAYEQYF	TGCGCCAGCACGGGACTAGCGGCCTACGAGCAGTACTTC
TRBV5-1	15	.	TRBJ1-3	CASRQEINSGNTIYF	TGCGCCAGCAGACAGGAGATTAACTCTGGAAACACCATATATTTT
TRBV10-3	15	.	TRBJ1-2	CAISEFGGANYGYTF	TGTGCCATCAGTGAGTTCGGAGGGGCGAACTATGGCTACACCTTC
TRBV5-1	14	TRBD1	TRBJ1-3	CASTSGTGGNTIYF	TGCGCCAGCACGTCCGGGACAGGTGGAAACACCATATATTTT
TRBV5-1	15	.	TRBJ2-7	CASSPTGFTSYEQYF	TGCGCCAGCAGCCCCACAGGGTTTACCTCCTACGAGCAGTACTTC
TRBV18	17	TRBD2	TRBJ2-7	CASSPAPSGPGGNEQYF	TGTGCCAGCTCACCAGCCCCCTCCGGCCCCGGGGGGAACGAGCAGTACTTC